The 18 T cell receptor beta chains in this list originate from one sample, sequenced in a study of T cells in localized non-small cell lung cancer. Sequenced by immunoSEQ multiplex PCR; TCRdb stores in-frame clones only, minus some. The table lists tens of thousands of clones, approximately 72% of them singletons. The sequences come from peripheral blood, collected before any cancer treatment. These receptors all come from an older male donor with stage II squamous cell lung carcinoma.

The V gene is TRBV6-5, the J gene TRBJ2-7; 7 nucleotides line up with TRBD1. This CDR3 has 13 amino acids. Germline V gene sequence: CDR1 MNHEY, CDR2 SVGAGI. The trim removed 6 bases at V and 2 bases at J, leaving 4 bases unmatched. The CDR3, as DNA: TGTGCCAGCAGACCGGGACAGACCTACGAGCAGTACTTC. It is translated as CASRPGQTYEQYF.

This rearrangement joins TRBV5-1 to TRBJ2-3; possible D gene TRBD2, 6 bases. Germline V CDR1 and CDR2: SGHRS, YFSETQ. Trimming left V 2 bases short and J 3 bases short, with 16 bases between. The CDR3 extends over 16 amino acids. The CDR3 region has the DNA TGCGCCAGCAGCTTACGGGGGACCGAAACGACAGATACGCAGTATTTT. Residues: CASSLRGTETTDTQYF.

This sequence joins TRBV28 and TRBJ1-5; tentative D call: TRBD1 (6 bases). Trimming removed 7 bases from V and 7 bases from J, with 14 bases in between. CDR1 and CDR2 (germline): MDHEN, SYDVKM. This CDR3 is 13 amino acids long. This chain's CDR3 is CASTNDRRQPQHF. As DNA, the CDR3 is TGTGCCAGCACTAACGACAGGCGCCAGCCCCAGCATTTT.

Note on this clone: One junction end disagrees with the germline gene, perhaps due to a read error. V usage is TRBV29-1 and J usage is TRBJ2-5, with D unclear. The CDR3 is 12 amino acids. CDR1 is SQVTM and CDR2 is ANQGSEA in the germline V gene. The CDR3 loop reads CSVDSNQESQYF. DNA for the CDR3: TGCAGCGTTGATTCTAATCAAGAGTCCCAGTACTTC.

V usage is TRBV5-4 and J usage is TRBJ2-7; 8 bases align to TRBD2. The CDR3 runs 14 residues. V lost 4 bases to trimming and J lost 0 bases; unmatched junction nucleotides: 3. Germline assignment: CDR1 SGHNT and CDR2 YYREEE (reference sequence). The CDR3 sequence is CASSHAGGSYEQYF. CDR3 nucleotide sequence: TGTGCCAGCAGCCACGCGGGGGGCTCCTACGAGCAGTACTTC.

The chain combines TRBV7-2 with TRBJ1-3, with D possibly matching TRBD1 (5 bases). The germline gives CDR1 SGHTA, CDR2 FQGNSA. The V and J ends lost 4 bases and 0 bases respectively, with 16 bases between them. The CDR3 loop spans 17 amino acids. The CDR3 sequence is CASSSTDRPYSGNTIYF. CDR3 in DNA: TGTGCCAGCAGCTCAACTGACAGACCATACTCTGGAAACACCATATATTTT.

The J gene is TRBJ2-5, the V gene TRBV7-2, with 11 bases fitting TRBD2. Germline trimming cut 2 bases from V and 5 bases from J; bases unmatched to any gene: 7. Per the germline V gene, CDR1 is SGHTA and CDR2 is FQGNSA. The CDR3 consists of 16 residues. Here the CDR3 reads CASSLRLAGGVETQYF. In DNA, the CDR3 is TGTGCCAGCAGCTTACGTCTAGCGGGAGGTGTCGAGACCCAGTACTTC.

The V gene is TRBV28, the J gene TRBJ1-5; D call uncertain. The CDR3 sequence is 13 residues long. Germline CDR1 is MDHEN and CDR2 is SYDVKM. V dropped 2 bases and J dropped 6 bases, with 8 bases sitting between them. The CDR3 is CASSLTGRQPQHF. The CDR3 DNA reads TGTGCCAGCAGTTTAACGGGCCGTCAGCCCCAGCATTTT.

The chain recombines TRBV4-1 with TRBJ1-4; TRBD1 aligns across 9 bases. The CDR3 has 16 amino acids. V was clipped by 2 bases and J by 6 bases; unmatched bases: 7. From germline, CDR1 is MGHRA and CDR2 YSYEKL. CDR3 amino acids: CASSQTGGGWDEKLFF. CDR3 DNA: TGCGCCAGCAGCCAAACAGGGGGCGGATGGGATGAAAAACTGTTTTTT.

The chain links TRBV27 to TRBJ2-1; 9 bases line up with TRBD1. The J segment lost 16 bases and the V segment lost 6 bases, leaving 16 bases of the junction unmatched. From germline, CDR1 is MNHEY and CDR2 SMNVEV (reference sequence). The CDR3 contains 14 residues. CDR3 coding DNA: TGTGCCAGCAGCCTGGGGGGGACAGGGAATCGATTATTCTTC. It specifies CASSLGGTGNRLFF.

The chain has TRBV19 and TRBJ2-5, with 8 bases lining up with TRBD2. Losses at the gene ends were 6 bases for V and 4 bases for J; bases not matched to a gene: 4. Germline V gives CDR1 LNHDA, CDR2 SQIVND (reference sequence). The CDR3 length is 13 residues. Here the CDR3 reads CASRSSGRETQYF. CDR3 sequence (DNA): TGTGCCAGTAGATCCAGCGGGAGAGAGACCCAGTACTTC.

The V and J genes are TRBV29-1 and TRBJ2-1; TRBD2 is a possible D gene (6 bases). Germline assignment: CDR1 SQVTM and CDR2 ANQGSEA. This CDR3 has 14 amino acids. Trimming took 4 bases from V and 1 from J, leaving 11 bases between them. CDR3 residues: CSVGWRGSYNEQFF. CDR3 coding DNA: TGCAGCGTTGGTTGGAGGGGTTCCTACAATGAGCAGTTCTTC.

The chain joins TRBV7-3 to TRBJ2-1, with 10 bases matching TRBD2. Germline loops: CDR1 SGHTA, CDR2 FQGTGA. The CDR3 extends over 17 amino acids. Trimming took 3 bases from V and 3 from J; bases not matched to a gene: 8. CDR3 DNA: TGTGCCAGCAGCTTCAACCCTGCTAGCGGGAGCTACAATGAGCAGTTCTTC. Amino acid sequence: CASSFNPASGSYNEQFF.

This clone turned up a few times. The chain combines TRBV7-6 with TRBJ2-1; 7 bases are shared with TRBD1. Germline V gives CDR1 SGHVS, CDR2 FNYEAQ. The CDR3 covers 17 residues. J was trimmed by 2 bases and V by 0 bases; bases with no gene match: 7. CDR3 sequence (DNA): TGTGCCAGCAGCTTAGCGTTTCGACAGGGCCCCTACAATGAGCAGTTCTTC. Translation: CASSLAFRQGPYNEQFF. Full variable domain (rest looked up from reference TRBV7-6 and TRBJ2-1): GAGVSQSPRYKVTKRGQDVALRCDPISGHVSLYWYRQALGQGPEFLTYFNYEAQQDKSGLPNDRFSAERPEGSISTLTIQRTEQRDSAMYRCASSLAFRQGPYNEQFFGPGTRLTVL.

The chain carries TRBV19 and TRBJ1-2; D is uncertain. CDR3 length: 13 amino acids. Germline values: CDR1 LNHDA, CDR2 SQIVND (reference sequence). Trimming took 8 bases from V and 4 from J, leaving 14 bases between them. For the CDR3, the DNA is TGTGCCAGTCGCCGGGGAACGTTCTATGGCTACACCTTC. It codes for CASRRGTFYGYTF.

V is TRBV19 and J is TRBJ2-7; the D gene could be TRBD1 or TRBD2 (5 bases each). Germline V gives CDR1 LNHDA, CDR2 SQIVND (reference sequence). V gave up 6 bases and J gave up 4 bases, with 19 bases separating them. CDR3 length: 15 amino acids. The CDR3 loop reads CASSSAGTAIYEQYF. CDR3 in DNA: TGTGCCAGTAGCAGTGCTGGGACCGCAATTTACGAGCAGTACTTC.

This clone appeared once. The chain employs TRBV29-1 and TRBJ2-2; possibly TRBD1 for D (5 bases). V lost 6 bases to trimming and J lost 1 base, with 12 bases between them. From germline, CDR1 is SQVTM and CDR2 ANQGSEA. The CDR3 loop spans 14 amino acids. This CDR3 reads CSVQRQMNTGELFF. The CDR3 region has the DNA TGCAGCGTACAAAGACAGATGAACACCGGGGAGCTGTTTTTT.

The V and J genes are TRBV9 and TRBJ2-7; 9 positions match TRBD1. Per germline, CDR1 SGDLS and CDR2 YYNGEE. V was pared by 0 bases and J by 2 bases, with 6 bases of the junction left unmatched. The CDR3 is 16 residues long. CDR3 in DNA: TGTGCCAGCAGCGTAGAAACGGACAGGGGCACCTACGAGCAGTACTTC. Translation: CASSVETDRGTYEQYF.